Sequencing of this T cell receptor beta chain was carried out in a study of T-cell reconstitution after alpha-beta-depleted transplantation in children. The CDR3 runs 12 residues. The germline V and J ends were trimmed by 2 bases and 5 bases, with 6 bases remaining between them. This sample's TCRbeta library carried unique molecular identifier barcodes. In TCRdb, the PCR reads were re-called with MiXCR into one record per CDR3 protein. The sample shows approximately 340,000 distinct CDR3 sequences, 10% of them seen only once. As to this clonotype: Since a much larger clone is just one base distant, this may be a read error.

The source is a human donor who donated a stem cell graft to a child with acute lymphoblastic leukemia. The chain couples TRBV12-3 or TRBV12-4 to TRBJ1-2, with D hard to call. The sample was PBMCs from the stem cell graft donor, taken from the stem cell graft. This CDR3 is CASSLCPYGYTF. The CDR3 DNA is TGTGCCAGCAGTTTATGCCCGTATGGCTACACCTTC.